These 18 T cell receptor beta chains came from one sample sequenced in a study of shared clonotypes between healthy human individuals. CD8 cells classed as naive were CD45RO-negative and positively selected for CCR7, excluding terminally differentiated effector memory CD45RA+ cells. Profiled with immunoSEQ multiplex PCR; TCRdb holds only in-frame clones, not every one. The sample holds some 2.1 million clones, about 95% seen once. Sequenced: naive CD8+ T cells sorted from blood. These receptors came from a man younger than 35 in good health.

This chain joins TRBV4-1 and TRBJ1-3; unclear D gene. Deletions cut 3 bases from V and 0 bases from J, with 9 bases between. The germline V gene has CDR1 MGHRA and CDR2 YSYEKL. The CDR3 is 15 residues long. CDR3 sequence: CASSQWPNSGNTIYF. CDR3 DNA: TGCGCCAGCAGCCAGTGGCCTAACTCTGGAAACACCATATATTTT.

CDR3 loop: CASWSQMAEAFF. CDR3 nucleotides: TGTGCCAGCTGGAGTCAAATGGCTGAAGCTTTCTTT. This rearrangement joins TRBV19 to TRBJ1-1; D is unclear. This CDR3 is 12 amino acids long. Germline-derived CDR1 and CDR2 are LNHDA and SQIVND (reference sequence). V was clipped by 9 bases and J by 6 bases, with 14 bases between them.

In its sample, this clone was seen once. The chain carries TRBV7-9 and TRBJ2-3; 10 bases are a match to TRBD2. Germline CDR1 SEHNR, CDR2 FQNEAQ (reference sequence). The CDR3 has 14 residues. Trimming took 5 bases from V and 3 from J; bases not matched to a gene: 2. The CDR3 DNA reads TGTGCCAGCAGCCAGGGACTAGCGACAGATACGCAGTATTTT. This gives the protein CASSQGLATDTQYF.

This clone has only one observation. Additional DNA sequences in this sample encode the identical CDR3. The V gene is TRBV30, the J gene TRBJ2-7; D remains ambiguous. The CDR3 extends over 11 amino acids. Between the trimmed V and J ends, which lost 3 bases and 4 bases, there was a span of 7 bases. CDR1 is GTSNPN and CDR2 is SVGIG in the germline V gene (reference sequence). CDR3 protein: CAWSGAYEQYF. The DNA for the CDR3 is TGTGCCTGGAGCGGAGCGTACGAGCAGTACTTC.

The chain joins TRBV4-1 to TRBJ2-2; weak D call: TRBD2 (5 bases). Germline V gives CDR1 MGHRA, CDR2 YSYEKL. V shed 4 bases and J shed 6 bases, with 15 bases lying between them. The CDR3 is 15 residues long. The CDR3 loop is CASSPILWGAGELFF. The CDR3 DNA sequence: TGCGCCAGCAGCCCAATCCTTTGGGGAGCCGGGGAGCTGTTTTTT.

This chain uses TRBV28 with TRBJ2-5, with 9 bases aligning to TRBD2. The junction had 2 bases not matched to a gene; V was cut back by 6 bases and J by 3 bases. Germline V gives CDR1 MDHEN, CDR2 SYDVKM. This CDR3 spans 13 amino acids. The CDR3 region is CASSRLAEETQYF. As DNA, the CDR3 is TGTGCCAGCAGCCGACTAGCGGAAGAGACCCAGTACTTC.

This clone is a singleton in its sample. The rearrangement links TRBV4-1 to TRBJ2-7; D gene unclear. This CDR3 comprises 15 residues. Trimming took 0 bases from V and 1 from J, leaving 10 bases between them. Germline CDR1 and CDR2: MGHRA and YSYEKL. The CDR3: CASSQEQRSSYEQYF. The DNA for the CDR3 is TGCGCCAGCAGCCAAGAACAGAGGAGTTCCTACGAGCAGTACTTC.

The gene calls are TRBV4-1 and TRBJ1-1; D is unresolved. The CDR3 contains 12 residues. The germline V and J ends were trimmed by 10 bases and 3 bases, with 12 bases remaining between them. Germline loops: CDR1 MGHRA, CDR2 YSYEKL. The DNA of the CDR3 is TGCGCCACCGGCCATAGGGACACTGAAGCTTTCTTT. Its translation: CATGHRDTEAFF.

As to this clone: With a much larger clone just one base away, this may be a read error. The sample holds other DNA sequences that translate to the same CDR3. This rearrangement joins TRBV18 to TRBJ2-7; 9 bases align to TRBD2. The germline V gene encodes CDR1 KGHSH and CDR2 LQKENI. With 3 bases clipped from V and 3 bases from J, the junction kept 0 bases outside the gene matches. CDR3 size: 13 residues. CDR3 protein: CASSPSGSYEQYF. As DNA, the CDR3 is TGTGCCAGCTCACCTAGCGGGAGCTACGAGCAGTACTTC.

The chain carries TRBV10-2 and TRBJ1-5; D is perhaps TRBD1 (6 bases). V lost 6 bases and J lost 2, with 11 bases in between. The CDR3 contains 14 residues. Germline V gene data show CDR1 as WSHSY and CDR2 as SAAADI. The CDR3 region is CASSRGSGNQPQHF. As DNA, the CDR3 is TGCGCCAGCAGCAGGGGATCTGGCAATCAGCCCCAGCATTTT.

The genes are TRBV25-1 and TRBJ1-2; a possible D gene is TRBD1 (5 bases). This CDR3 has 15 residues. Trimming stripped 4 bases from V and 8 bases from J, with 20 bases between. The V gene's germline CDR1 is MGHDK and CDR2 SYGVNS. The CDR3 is CASSGHAGMTEGYTF. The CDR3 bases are TGTGCCAGCAGTGGCCATGCGGGCATGACAGAAGGCTACACCTTC.

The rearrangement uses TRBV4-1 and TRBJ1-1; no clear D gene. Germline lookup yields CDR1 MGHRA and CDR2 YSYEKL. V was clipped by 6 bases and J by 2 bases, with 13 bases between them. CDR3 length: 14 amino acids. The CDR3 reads CASSYTDINTEAFF. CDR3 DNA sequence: TGCGCCAGCAGTTACACCGACATCAACACTGAAGCTTTCTTT.

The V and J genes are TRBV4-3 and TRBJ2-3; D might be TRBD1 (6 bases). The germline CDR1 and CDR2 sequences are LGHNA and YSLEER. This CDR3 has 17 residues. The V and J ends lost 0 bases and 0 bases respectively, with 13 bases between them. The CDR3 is CASSQELWQGSTDTQYF. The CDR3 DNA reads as TGCGCCAGCAGCCAAGAACTATGGCAGGGGAGCACAGATACGCAGTATTTT.

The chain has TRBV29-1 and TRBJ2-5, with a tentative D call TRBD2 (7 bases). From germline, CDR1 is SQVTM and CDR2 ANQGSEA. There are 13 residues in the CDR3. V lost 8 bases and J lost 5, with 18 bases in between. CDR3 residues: CSLWGGREETQYF. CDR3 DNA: TGCAGCTTATGGGGGGGCCGCGAGGAGACCCAGTACTTC.

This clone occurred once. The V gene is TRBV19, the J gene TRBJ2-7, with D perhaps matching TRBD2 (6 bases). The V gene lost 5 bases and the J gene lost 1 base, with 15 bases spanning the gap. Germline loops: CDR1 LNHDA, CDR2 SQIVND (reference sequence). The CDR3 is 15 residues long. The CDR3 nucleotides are TGTGCCAGTAGTGTACTGGCGGGACCTTCCTACGAGCAGTACTTC. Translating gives CASSVLAGPSYEQYF.

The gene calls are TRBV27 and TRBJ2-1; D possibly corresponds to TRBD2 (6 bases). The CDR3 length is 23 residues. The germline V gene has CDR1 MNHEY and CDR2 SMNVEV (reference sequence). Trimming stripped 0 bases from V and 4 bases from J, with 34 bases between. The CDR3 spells CASSLSLAFRPLLHGTEYNEQFF. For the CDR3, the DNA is TGTGCCAGCAGTTTATCGTTAGCTTTCAGGCCCCTACTCCACGGGACTGAGTACAATGAGCAGTTCTTC.

CDR3 amino acids: CASSIGLAGGSGRQFF. CDR3 DNA sequence: TGTGCCAGCAGCATCGGACTAGCGGGAGGGTCAGGCCGGCAGTTCTTC. The chain recombines TRBV5-6 with TRBJ2-1, with 15 nucleotides matching TRBD2. Germline CDR1 is SGHDT and CDR2 is YYEEEE. The length of the CDR3 is 16 residues. Trimming cost V 4 bases and J 12 bases; bases outside gene matches: 11. The whole variable domain, remainder taken from reference TRBV5-6 and TRBJ2-1, is DAGVTQSPTHLIKTRGQQVTLRCSPKSGHDTVSWYQQALGQGPQFIFQYYEEEERQRGNFPDRFSGHQFPNYSSELNVNALLLGDSALYLCASSIGLAGGSGRQFFGPGTRLTVL.

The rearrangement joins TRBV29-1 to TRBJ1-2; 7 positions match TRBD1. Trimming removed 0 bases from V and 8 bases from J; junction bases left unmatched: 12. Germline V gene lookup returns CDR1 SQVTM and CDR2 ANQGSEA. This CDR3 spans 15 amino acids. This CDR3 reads CSVEDWTQGGGGYTF. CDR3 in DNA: TGCAGCGTTGAAGATTGGACTCAGGGGGGTGGAGGCTACACCTTC.